The 24 T cell receptor beta chains below come from one sample, sequenced in a study of radiation and T cells in renal cell carcinoma (dated by TCRdb to 2018 to 2021). The receptor library was made with the immunoSEQ multiplex PCR assay. This is the immuneACCESS table as TCRdb keeps it, with only in-frame sequences that have V and J called. A part of the clones is gone; compared with another copy, unresolved V genes explain less than half, and the rest is unexplained. Within this sample are just over 95,000 clones, with 80% to 90% of them counted one time only. Approximately 8.4% of the sample is in the top ten clones. The time point label, as the study defines it: baseline pretreatment blood. The meaning of the sample's treatment or condition label: 15 Gy SBRT to primary tumor, nephrectomy 4 weeks later. Specimen: blood, collected from a patient whose treatment included radiotherapy and nephrectomy. The receptors here all came from a man in his fifties or sixties with renal cell carcinoma.

This rearrangement joins TRBV10-3 to TRBJ2-1; 14 positions agree with TRBD2. Germline V gene lookup returns CDR1 ENHRY and CDR2 SYGVKD. Trimming took 7 bases from V and 5 from J; bases not matched to a gene: 10. This CDR3 is 17 amino acids long. CDR3 in amino acids: CAITETSGGGSNNEQFF. The CDR3 DNA reads as TGTGCCATCACCGAGACTAGCGGGGGGGGGTCGAACAATGAGCAGTTCTTC.

The chain joins TRBV7-9 to TRBJ1-4; 8 positions agree with TRBD1. The CDR3 has 15 amino acids. Germline V CDR1 and CDR2: SEHNR, FQNEAQ (reference sequence). Germline trimming cut 3 bases from V and 0 bases from J; bases unmatched to any gene: 0. Written as DNA, the CDR3 is TGTGCCAGCAGCTTGGACAGGGCAACTAATGAAAAACTGTTTTTT. Translating it yields CASSLDRATNEKLFF.

This chain connects TRBV28 to TRBJ2-7, with 11 bases that match TRBD1. Germline CDR1 MDHEN, CDR2 SYDVKM. Trimming at V came to 3 bases and at J to 3 bases, leaving 7 bases not matched to a gene. This CDR3 contains 16 residues. DNA for the CDR3: TGTGCCAGCAGTTTTTTCGGGACAGGGGGAATCTACGAGCAGTACTTC. Its translation is CASSFFGTGGIYEQYF.

In nucleotides, the CDR3 is TGTGCCAGCAGCCAAGGGAGATCACTCAATGAGCAGTTCTTC. Protein sequence: CASSQGRSLNEQFF. The chain has TRBV4-2 and TRBJ2-1; D is undetermined. From germline, CDR1 is LGHNA and CDR2 YNFKEQ. The CDR3 totals 14 residues. Trimming cost V 1 base and J 6 bases, with 10 bases left between them.

In DNA, the CDR3 is TGCGCCAGCAGCCTAGGACAGCCCAGCAACTATGGCTACACCTTC. It translates to CASSLGQPSNYGYTF. The chain uses TRBV5-1 and TRBJ1-2; a weak D match, TRBD1 (6 bases). This CDR3 contains 15 residues. Germline V CDR1 and CDR2: SGHRS, YFSETQ. Trimming took off 4 bases at V and 2 bases at J, with 15 bases between the two ends.

The gene calls are TRBV7-2 and TRBJ1-1, with D hard to call. Germline lookup yields CDR1 SGHTA and CDR2 FQGNSA. The V end lost 5 bases, the J end lost 4 bases, and 17 bases lay between the germline ends. The CDR3 runs 15 residues. The CDR3 bases are TGTGCCAGCAGCCCACGGGCAAGCTCGGGCACTGAAGCTTTCTTT. Amino acid sequence: CASSPRASSGTEAFF. Full variable domain (missing parts from reference TRBV7-2 and TRBJ1-1): GAGVSQSPSNKVTEKGKDVELRCDPISGHTALYWYRQSLGQGLEFLIYFQGNSAPDKSGLPSDRFSAERTGGSVSTLTIQRTQQEDSAVYLCASSPRASSGTEAFFGQGTRLTVV.

This chain connects TRBV6-6 to TRBJ2-1, with TRBD2 matching 9 bases. The CDR3 has 14 residues. Trimming took 10 bases from V and 6 from J; bases not matched to a gene: 10. Germline CDR1 is MNHNY and CDR2 is SVGAGI (reference sequence). CDR3 sequence: CATHRGLAGNEQFF. As DNA, the CDR3 is TGTGCCACCCATAGGGGACTAGCAGGCAATGAGCAGTTCTTC.

The V gene is TRBV29-1, the J gene TRBJ2-5, with D perhaps matching TRBD1 (5 bases). The CDR3 runs to 14 residues. Germline V lookup: CDR1 SQVTM, CDR2 ANQGSEA. V was clipped by 5 bases and J by 9 bases, with 22 bases between them. CDR3 in DNA: TGCAGCGTTACCATCGGACATCCTCAAGGGGCCCAGTACTTC. Translating it yields CSVTIGHPQGAQYF.

The CDR3 is CASSARLAEKNEQFF. CDR3 DNA sequence: TGTGCCAGCAGCGCTCGACTAGCGGAAAAGAATGAGCAGTTCTTC. The chain joins TRBV5-5 to TRBJ2-1; 9 positions agree with TRBD2. V lost 4 bases to trimming and J lost 7 bases; unmatched junction nucleotides: 9. There are 15 residues in the CDR3. The germline V gene encodes CDR1 SGHKS and CDR2 YYEKEE (reference sequence).

The rearrangement links TRBV19 to TRBJ2-7; 8 bases agree with TRBD1. From germline, CDR1 is LNHDA and CDR2 SQIVND (reference sequence). The CDR3 covers 16 residues. Unmatched junction bases numbered 12, after V lost 4 bases and J lost 4 bases. The CDR3 nucleotides are TGTGCCAGTAGTACAATCGGCACAGGGGGTACTTACGAGCAGTACTTC. Protein sequence: CASSTIGTGGTYEQYF.

V is TRBV7-6 and J is TRBJ2-1; 13 nucleotides match TRBD2. The junction had 7 bases not matched to a gene; V was cut back by 5 bases and J by 0 bases. The CDR3 length is 18 residues. Germline V gene lookup returns CDR1 SGHVS and CDR2 FNYEAQ. CDR3 in amino acids: CASSSRTSGGFSYNEQFF. As DNA, the CDR3 is TGTGCCAGCAGCAGCCGGACTAGCGGGGGTTTCTCCTACAATGAGCAGTTCTTC.

The chain uses TRBV28 and TRBJ1-2; D is uncertain. Germline assignment: CDR1 MDHEN and CDR2 SYDVKM. The CDR3 extends over 12 amino acids. V lost 3 bases to trimming and J lost 8 bases, with 10 bases between them. CDR3 in amino acids: CASSFTDGGYTF. The CDR3 bases are TGTGCCAGCAGTTTTACGGACGGAGGCTACACCTTC.

The rearrangement joins TRBV27 to TRBJ2-7; 10 bases align to TRBD2. This CDR3 region has 15 residues. Germline assignment: CDR1 MNHEY and CDR2 SMNVEV (reference sequence). Trimming removed 3 bases from V and 7 bases from J; junction bases left unmatched: 9. The CDR3 loop reads CASSLYSGRWGEQYF. CDR3 DNA sequence: TGTGCCAGCAGTTTGTATAGCGGGAGGTGGGGGGAGCAGTACTTC.

The CDR3 spells CAVWGGGSAGELFF. The CDR3 region has the DNA TGTGCGGTTTGGGGGGGCGGTTCGGCCGGGGAGCTGTTTTTT. V is TRBV19 and J is TRBJ2-2, with D maybe TRBD2 (7 bases). Germline V lookup: CDR1 LNHDA, CDR2 SQIVND (reference sequence). CDR3 length equals 14 residues.

This clone came up once. The V and J genes are TRBV30 and TRBJ2-1, with a possible D match to TRBD1 (6 bases). CDR1 is GTSNPN and CDR2 is SVGIG in the germline V gene (reference sequence). CDR3 length equals 15 residues. V was trimmed by 2 bases and J by 5 bases, leaving 16 bases between them. CDR3 residues: CAWSSSGQINNEQFF. CDR3 DNA sequence: TGTGCCTGGAGTTCTTCAGGACAGATAAACAATGAGCAGTTCTTC.

This clone is a singleton in its sample. The J gene is TRBJ1-5, the V gene TRBV15; D call uncertain. The V and J ends lost 0 bases and 0 bases respectively, with 15 bases between them. The CDR3 totals 18 residues. CDR1 and CDR2 (germline): LNHNV, YYDKDF (reference sequence). The chain's CDR3 is CATSRDPMGGYSNQPQHF. The CDR3 DNA follows: TGTGCCACCAGCAGAGATCCAATGGGCGGATATAGCAATCAGCCCCAGCATTTT.

This clone was counted a few times. The chain is built from TRBV7-9 and TRBJ1-1, with 8 bases lining up with TRBD1. The V and J ends lost 2 bases and 4 bases, in that order; junction bases with no gene match: 0. Germline V CDR1 and CDR2: SEHNR, FQNEAQ (reference sequence). CDR3 length: 13 residues. The CDR3 spells CASSLTGGTEAFF. In nucleotides, the CDR3 is TGTGCCAGCAGCTTAACAGGGGGCACTGAAGCTTTCTTT.

Turning to this clone: Within the sample, other DNA sequences also encode this same CDR3. The V gene is TRBV7-9, the J gene TRBJ2-3, with a possible D match to TRBD1 (5 bases). V was cut by 1 base and J by 0 bases, with 8 bases left in between. Germline-derived CDR1 and CDR2 are SEHNR and FQNEAQ (reference sequence). The CDR3 contains 15 residues. The CDR3 DNA follows: TGTGCCAGCAGCTTAGTAAGGGGTAGCACAGATACGCAGTATTTT. It translates to CASSLVRGSTDTQYF.

The J gene is TRBJ1-2, the V gene TRBV6-5; 8 bases are shared with TRBD1. Trimming cost V 5 bases and J 6 bases; bases outside gene matches: 5. The length of the CDR3 is 13 residues. CDR1 and CDR2 (germline): MNHEY, SVGAGI. The CDR3 DNA reads TGTGCCAGCAGTCGACAGGGGTGGAATGGCTACACCTTC. It codes for CASSRQGWNGYTF.

The chain carries TRBV27 and TRBJ2-3; D not resolved. Per the germline V gene, CDR1 is MNHEY and CDR2 is SMNVEV (reference sequence). V was shortened by 0 bases and J by 4 bases, with 11 bases between the two germline ends. The CDR3 consists of 15 residues. CDR3 loop: CASSLSGSHSDTQYF. CDR3 in DNA: TGTGCCAGCAGTTTATCCGGTTCCCACTCAGATACGCAGTATTTT.

The chain uses TRBV5-1 and TRBJ1-2; D possibly corresponds to TRBD1 (6 bases). The CDR3 is 15 amino acids. The V gene's germline CDR1 is SGHRS and CDR2 YFSETQ. V was trimmed by 4 bases and J by 3 bases, leaving 16 bases between them. The CDR3 DNA follows: TGCGCCAGCAGCCTTCAGGGGAGTGGCGACTATGGCTACACCTTC. Its translation is CASSLQGSGDYGYTF.

This clone was counted once. For the CDR3, the DNA is TGTGCCAGTAGTATTATGAGTACGGGGTTCTATGGCTACACCTTC. This encodes CASSIMSTGFYGYTF. The chain combines TRBV19 with TRBJ1-2; D not certain. From germline, CDR1 is LNHDA and CDR2 SQIVND (reference sequence). The CDR3 totals 15 residues. V was clipped by 3 bases and J by 4 bases, with 15 bases between them.

This clone was counted once. Other DNA sequences of this sample code for an identical CDR3. The chain combines TRBV10-3 with TRBJ2-7; 8 bases agree with TRBD1. CDR1 ENHRY and CDR2 SYGVKD come from the germline V gene. The J segment lost 6 bases and the V segment lost 5 bases, leaving 6 bases of the junction unmatched. The CDR3 runs to 13 residues. The CDR3 coding sequence is TGTGCCATCAGTAATGGACAGGGAGGCGAGCAGTACTTC. This translates into CAISNGQGGEQYF.

In the case of this clone: The same CDR3 can be traced to other DNA sequences in this sample. The chain couples TRBV30 to TRBJ2-1, with 7 bases identical to TRBD2. J was trimmed by 0 bases and V by 2 bases; bases with no gene match: 4. CDR1 and CDR2 from the germline V gene are GTSNPN and SVGIG (reference sequence). The CDR3 runs to 15 residues. CDR3 in amino acids: CAWSRWEGSYNEQFF. In DNA, the CDR3 is TGTGCCTGGAGTCGGTGGGAGGGCTCCTACAATGAGCAGTTCTTC.